This is a list of T cell receptor beta chains from one sample in a study of T cells in Graves' hyperthyroidism and ophthalmopathy. From the multiplex PCR reads, TCRdb called clonotypes with MiXCR, one entry per CDR3 protein. Among 540,000 or so distinct CDR3 sequences listed, 15% to 19% were seen once. The sequencing input was blood. Every receptor here comes from a woman aged 25-40 years with Graves' hyperthyroidism. CDR3s include the opening cysteine and the closing phenylalanine or tryptophan. The D gene is left open where the match is weak. Some rows have no size entry. The others give once, few or many, or a class for an expanded clone.

abundance,d_gene,v_gene,j_gene,CDR3aa,CDR3nt
many,.,TRBV6-6,TRBJ2-1,CASSYVLSSYNEQFF,TGTGCCAGCAGTTACGTACTAAGCTCCTACAATGAGCAGTTCTTC
.,.,TRBV5-1,TRBJ1-5,CASSLTGYRDQPQHF,TGCGCCAGCAGCTTGACCGGGTACAGGGACCAGCCCCAGCATTTT
.,.,TRBV6-5,TRBJ2-7,CASSYGLMWTYYEQYF,TGTGCCAGCAGTTATGGGCTAATGTGGACCTACTACGAGCAGTACTTC
many,.,TRBV30,TRBJ1-1,CAWSSPGENTEAFF,TGTGCCTGGAGTTCCCCCGGGGAGAACACTGAAGCTTTCTTT
few,TRBD1,TRBV10-3,TRBJ1-4,CAISDRGHEKLFF,TGTGCCATCAGTGACAGGGGGCATGAAAAACTGTTTTTT
.,.,TRBV6-1,TRBJ2-7,CASKRWETYEQYF,TGTGCCAGCAAGAGGTGGGAAACCTACGAGCAGTACTTC
many,.,TRBV13,TRBJ2-3,CASSLRESTDTQYF,TGTGCCAGCAGCTTACGGGAGAGCACAGATACGCAGTATTTT
few,TRBD1,TRBV6-4,TRBJ1-2,CASSKPGQGPNYGYTF,TGTGCCAGCAGTAAACCGGGACAGGGACCAAACTATGGCTACACCTTC
many,TRBD1,TRBV7-9,TRBJ2-1,CASSLDGTANEQFF,TGTGCCAGCAGCTTAGATGGGACAGCAAATGAGCAGTTCTTC
many,.,TRBV9,TRBJ2-3,CASSVTAGQWSTDTQYF,TGTGCCAGCAGCGTAACCGCGGGACAATGGAGCACAGATACGCAGTATTTT
many,TRBD1,TRBV28,TRBJ2-3,CASSPGTGDPRRDTQYF,TGTGCCAGCAGTCCAGGGACAGGGGATCCCCGCCGGGATACGCAGTATTTT
few,.,TRBV6-4,TRBJ1-5,CASSERRGQPQHF,TGTGCCAGCAGTGAACGGAGGGGTCAGCCCCAGCATTTT
few,.,TRBV20-1,TRBJ1-3,CSARIGSKAYSGNTIYF,TGCAGTGCTCGTATTGGTTCGAAGGCCTACTCTGGAAACACCATATATTTT
many,.,TRBV6-1,TRBJ2-7,CASRKDRTISYEQYF,TGTGCCAGCAGAAAAGACAGGACGATCTCCTACGAGCAGTACTTC
.,TRBD1,TRBV12-3/TRBV12-4,TRBJ2-7,CASSLGTGNSYEQYF,TGTGCCAGCAGTTTAGGGACAGGGAACTCCTACGAGCAGTACTTC
.,.,TRBV20-1,TRBJ2-7,CSAPLLERSYEQYF,TGCAGTGCTCCTCTACTAGAGAGATCCTACGAGCAGTACTTC
.,.,TRBV12-3/TRBV12-4,TRBJ1-3,CASGRGISGTTIYF,TGTGCCAGCGGGCGGGGAATCTCTGGAACCACCATATATTTT
.,.,TRBV27,TRBJ2-5,CASSLDGRKWEYF,TGTGCCAGCAGTTTAGACGGCCGGAAATGGGAGTACTTC
many,.,TRBV2,TRBJ2-7,CASKEFSEQYF,TGTGCCAGCAAGGAGTTCAGTGAGCAGTACTTC
few,.,TRBV3-1,TRBJ2-3,CASSQEKGGTRTDTQYF,TGTGCCAGCAGCCAAGAAAAGGGCGGGACCCGCACAGATACGCAGTATTTT
many,TRBD2,TRBV20-1,TRBJ2-7,CSAKGLAGYEQYF,TGCAGTGCTAAGGGACTAGCGGGCTACGAGCAGTACTTC
.,.,TRBV12-3/TRBV12-4,TRBJ2-4,CASSLSRSAHIQYF,TGTGCCAGCAGTTTATCCCGCAGCGCCCACATTCAGTACTTC
many,.,TRBV6-1,TRBJ2-1,CASSDQGGSNNEQFF,TGTGCCAGCAGTGACCAGGGGGGATCCAACAATGAGCAGTTCTTC
.,.,TRBV4-3,TRBJ2-4,CASSQERLLGPKNIQYF,TGCGCCAGCAGCCAAGAAAGGCTCTTGGGACCCAAAAACATTCAGTACTTC
many,.,TRBV11-3,TRBJ2-1,CASSSWSTPTYNEQFF,TGTGCCAGCAGCTCTTGGTCCACTCCTACCTACAATGAGCAGTTCTTC
once,TRBD2,TRBV12-3/TRBV12-4,TRBJ2-7,CASRYGGTSGEQYF,TGTGCCAGCAGGTACGGCGGGACTAGCGGCGAGCAGTACTTC
.,.,TRBV30,TRBJ1-6,CAWSWTGSYNSPLHF,TGTGCCTGGAGTTGGACGGGCTCCTATAATTCACCCCTCCACTTT
.,.,TRBV29-1,TRBJ2-2,CSVGAQGEDGELFF,TGCAGCGTTGGAGCCCAGGGAGAGGACGGGGAGCTGTTTTTT
.,TRBD2,TRBV3-1,TRBJ2-1,CASSQDYLAGGDYNEQFF,TGTGCCAGCAGCCAAGATTACCTAGCGGGAGGGGACTACAATGAGCAGTTCTTC
many,.,TRBV2,TRBJ1-6,CASSPGNTNSPLHF,TGTGCCAGCAGCCCGGGAAATACAAATTCACCCCTCCACTTT
many,.,TRBV7-2,TRBJ2-3,CASSLATPGTDTQYF,TGTGCCAGCAGCTTAGCCACACCTGGCACAGATACGCAGTATTTT
few,.,TRBV7-9,TRBJ2-3,CASSPTGQSTDTQYF,TGTGCCAGCAGCCCAACCGGACAGAGCACAGATACGCAGTATTTT
many,TRBD2,TRBV6-2/TRBV6-3,TRBJ2-5,CASTSSVLAVRETQYF,TGTGCCAGCACCTCTTCGGTACTAGCGGTGAGAGAGACCCAGTACTTC
many,.,TRBV12-3/TRBV12-4,TRBJ2-2,CASSFGFPGELFF,TGTGCCAGCAGTTTCGGCTTTCCCGGGGAGCTGTTTTTT
few,TRBD1,TRBV6-6,TRBJ1-5,CASSYLGGGQGGSPQHF,TGTGCCAGCAGTTACTTGGGGGGAGGGCAGGGGGGGTCTCCCCAGCATTTT
many,.,TRBV7-2,TRBJ2-3,CASSAGTAGYTQYF,TGTGCCAGCAGCGCCGGGACTGCGGGCTATACGCAGTATTTT
many,TRBD2,TRBV12-3/TRBV12-4,TRBJ2-1,CASSLWGRVNEQFF,TGTGCCAGCAGTTTATGGGGGAGGGTAAATGAGCAGTTCTTC
many,TRBD2,TRBV20-1,TRBJ2-7,CSAKGLANSYEQYF,TGCAGTGCTAAGGGACTAGCAAACTCCTACGAGCAGTACTTC
many,TRBD1,TRBV6-1,TRBJ1-4,CASKSQPGGRDEKLFF,TGTGCCAGCAAGAGCCAACCAGGGGGACGGGATGAAAAACTGTTTTTT
many,TRBD1,TRBV12-3/TRBV12-4,TRBJ1-5,CASSLGTGRQPQHF,TGTGCCAGCAGCCTAGGGACAGGGAGGCAGCCCCAGCATTTT
few,.,TRBV20-1,TRBJ2-3,CSARVAGRTDTQYF,TGCAGTGCTAGAGTGGCAGGCCGCACAGATACGCAGTATTTT
.,.,TRBV7-9,TRBJ2-1,CASSFDYNEQLF,TGTGCCAGCAGCTTCGACTACAATGAGCAGCTCTTC
few,.,TRBV7-3,TRBJ1-6,CASSLVLLSPLHF,TGTGCCAGCAGCTTAGTTCTCCTTTCACCCCTCCACTTT
few,.,TRBV14,TRBJ2-1,CASSQWTETYNEQFF,TGTGCCAGCAGCCAATGGACAGAGACCTACAATGAGCAGTTCTTC
.,.,TRBV19,TRBJ2-6,CASSMGRESGGANVLTF,TGTGCCAGTAGTATGGGCAGGGAATCGGGTGGGGCCAACGTCCTGACTTTC
few,TRBD2,TRBV10-1,TRBJ2-1,CASSEEGLAGVDEQFF,TGCGCCAGCAGTGAGGAGGGACTAGCGGGAGTGGATGAGCAGTTCTTC
many,.,TRBV28,TRBJ1-1,CASSFYLAGDMNTEAFF,TGTGCCAGCAGTTTTTACTTGGCAGGGGATATGAACACTGAAGCTTTCTTT
.,.,TRBV3-2,TRBJ2-3,CASSQDNLRLAGVPEDTQYF,TGTGCCAGCAGCCAAGATAATCTTCGACTAGCGGGAGTTCCCGAAGATACGCAGTATTTT
many,.,TRBV28,TRBJ1-5,CASSHGGIGNQPQHF,TGTGCCAGCAGTCATGGGGGGATCGGCAATCAGCCCCAGCATTTT
many,.,TRBV12-3/TRBV12-4,TRBJ1-5,CASSALGLGNQPQHF,TGTGCCAGCAGTGCCTTGGGGCTTGGCAATCAGCCCCAGCATTTT
many,TRBD1,TRBV20-1,TRBJ1-6,CSAVGQGNSPLHF,TGCAGTGCAGTGGGACAGGGGAATTCACCCCTCCACTTT
.,TRBD2,TRBV4-2,TRBJ2-1,CASSHPREGGGSYNEQFF,TGTGCCAGCAGCCACCCCCGGGAGGGCGGGGGCTCCTACAATGAGCAGTTCTTC